The present TCR beta chain was sequenced within a study of cytomegalovirus exposure and HLA in healthy donors. Study outcomes and limitations: In a later analysis, most CMV-associated TCR beta chains appeared HLA-restricted. A later analysis linked a missense DCLRE1C variant to TCR beta V- and J-gene trimming.

This PCR relied on a set of 60 Vbeta primers and 13 Jbeta primers. Some clones are missing from TCRdb's copy, which holds only in-frame ones; the method was immunoSEQ multiplex PCR. The sample holds more than 95,000 clones, 50% to 70% seen once. In regard to this clone: Its target is unknown.

The J segment lost 4 bases and the V segment lost 1 base, leaving 5 bases of the junction unmatched. The CDR3 has 15 amino acids. CDR1 and CDR2 from the germline V gene are SEHNR and FQNEAQ (reference sequence). The sample was PBMCs. The gene calls are TRBV7-9 and TRBJ1-2, with 8 bases matching TRBD1. The source is a woman in her thirties or forties in good health and CMV-seropositive. The CDR3 coding sequence is TGTGCCAGCAGCTTAGGTCAGGGGGCTGGCTATGGCTACACCTTC. Protein sequence: CASSLGQGAGYGYTF.